Following are 20 T cell receptor beta chains from one sample sequenced in a study of T-cell reconstitution after alpha-beta-depleted transplantation in children. During its preparation, the TCRbeta library received unique molecular identifiers. Each CDR3 protein is one row after TCRdb ran MiXCR on the PCR reads. The sample has fewer than 700,000 distinct CDR3 sequences; 10% to 15% are singletons. Sequenced here: PBMCs, mostly from graft donor cells, sampled 360 days after TCRalphabeta/CD19-depleted stem cell transplant. These receptors all stem from a male patient younger than 18 who had a stem cell transplant for acute myeloid leukemia, so the T cells may come from the graft donor.

Concerning this clonotype itself: This may be a read error, as it is one base from a much larger clone. The chain links TRBV10-3 to TRBJ2-7; 9 bases match TRBD1. V lost 10 bases to trimming and J lost 2 bases; unmatched junction nucleotides: 9. This CDR3 has 14 residues. CDR1 and CDR2 from the germline V gene are ENHRY and SYGVKD. The CDR3 sequence: CATRPGQGTYEQYF. Written as DNA, the CDR3 is TGTGCCACCAGACCGGGACAGGGTACCTACGAGCAGTACTTC.

There are many counts of this clonotype. This rearrangement joins TRBV11-2 to TRBJ2-3; D is unclear. Trimming removed 0 bases at V and 2 bases at J, with 9 bases between. There are 15 residues in the CDR3. Germline lookup yields CDR1 SGHAT and CDR2 FQNNGV. CDR3 protein: CASSLDRGNTDTQYF. DNA of the CDR3: TGTGCCAGCAGCTTAGATCGCGGAAACACAGATACGCAGTATTTT.

The chain uses TRBV20-1 and TRBJ2-5; D remains ambiguous. The CDR3 loop spans 10 amino acids. Trimming left V 6 bases short and J 2 bases short, with 4 bases between. Germline CDR1 reads DFQATT; CDR2 reads SNEGSKA (reference sequence). The chain's CDR3 is CSAGQETQYF. CDR3 nucleotides: TGCAGTGCGGGGCAAGAGACCCAGTACTTC.

This chain uses TRBV28 with TRBJ1-5, with no clear D. Deletions cut 6 bases from V and 3 bases from J, with 12 bases between. The CDR3 runs 14 residues. Germline loops: CDR1 MDHEN, CDR2 SYDVKM. In DNA, the CDR3 is TGTGCCAGCAGACGGCCGATCTTCAATCAGCCCCAGCATTTT. Amino acid sequence: CASRRPIFNQPQHF.

This clonotype has at least ten counts. CDR3 nucleotide sequence: TGCGCCAGCAGCCAAACCAAAACCGAGTCGACGGGCTACGAGCAGTACTTC. It encodes CASSQTKTESTGYEQYF. The chain has TRBV4-3 and TRBJ2-7; D uncertain. Germline CDR1 reads LGHNA; CDR2 reads YSLEER. The CDR3 totals 17 residues. The V gene lost 2 bases and the J gene lost 3 bases, with 20 bases spanning the gap.

This clonotype has a count of ten or more. This sequence joins TRBV5-1 and TRBJ2-1, with D possibly being TRBD2 (5 bases). The CDR3 is 16 amino acids. V lost 6 bases and J lost 0, with 16 bases in between. The V gene's germline CDR1 is SGHRS and CDR2 YFSETQ. CDR3: CASTLKGEYSYNEQFF. As DNA, the CDR3 is TGCGCCAGCACACTAAAGGGAGAGTACTCCTACAATGAGCAGTTCTTC. Based on the CDR3 plus reference TRBV5-1 and TRBJ2-1, the full variable domain is KAGVTQTPRYLIKTRGQQVTLSCSPISGHRSVSWYQQTPGQGLQFLFEYFSETQRNKGNFPGRFSGRQFSNSRSEMNVSTLELGDSALYLCASTLKGEYSYNEQFFGPGTRLTVL.

This clonotype has ten or more counts. V usage is TRBV28 and J usage is TRBJ2-7; 7 bases line up with TRBD1. This CDR3 spans 13 amino acids. V dropped 3 bases and J dropped 7; count of bases not matched to a gene: 6. The germline gives CDR1 MDHEN, CDR2 SYDVKM. The CDR3 loop reads CASSFSDRLEQYF. CDR3 bases: TGTGCCAGCAGTTTCTCGGACAGGCTTGAGCAGTACTTC.

The rearrangement uses TRBV10-3 and TRBJ2-3; tentative D call: TRBD1 (5 bases). The CDR3 covers 18 residues. Trimming left V 8 bases short and J 0 bases short, with 24 bases between. Looked up from germline, CDR1 is ENHRY and CDR2 is SYGVKD. The CDR3 protein is CAIGPLLGPEKSTDTQYF. In nucleotides, the CDR3 is TGTGCCATCGGACCCCTTTTGGGGCCAGAGAAAAGCACAGATACGCAGTATTTT.

This clonotype appeared many times. DNA of the CDR3: TGCAGTGCTAGAGATCTTTGGGCGGGAGCGAAGTTCGATGAGCAGTTCTTC. As protein: CSARDLWAGAKFDEQFF. The rearrangement uses TRBV20-1 and TRBJ2-1, with TRBD2 matching 7 bases. The CDR3 is made up of 17 amino acids. Germline V gene sequence: CDR1 DFQATT, CDR2 SNEGSKA (reference sequence). J was trimmed by 8 bases and V by 0 bases; bases with no gene match: 16.

Only a few counts were recorded for this clonotype. The chain combines TRBV20-1 with TRBJ2-7, with 7 bases lining up with TRBD2. Germline V lookup: CDR1 DFQATT, CDR2 SNEGSKA (reference sequence). The junction had 13 bases not matched to a gene; V was cut back by 4 bases and J by 4 bases. The CDR3 is made up of 15 amino acids. The CDR3 region is CSANFRGRAVYEQYF. DNA for the CDR3: TGCAGTGCTAATTTTCGCGGGAGAGCGGTGTACGAGCAGTACTTC.

This clonotype has only a few counts. J is TRBJ2-7 and V is TRBV27; 9 bases are shared with TRBD1. The V gene's germline CDR1 is MNHEY and CDR2 SMNVEV (reference sequence). This CDR3 region has 14 residues. The ends lost 6 bases at V and 7 bases at J; junction bases unmatched: 10. Here the CDR3 DNA reads TGTGCCAGCAGCCCCGGGACAGGGACTTTGGAGCAGTACTTC. Amino acids: CASSPGTGTLEQYF.

This clonotype was detected only once. V and J are TRBV7-2 and TRBJ2-1, with 7 bases identical to TRBD2. The CDR3 sequence is 14 residues long. With V trimmed by 3 bases and J by 5 bases, 4 bases remained unmatched. CDR1 SGHTA and CDR2 FQGNSA come from the germline V gene. CDR3 in amino acids: CASSFPGLHNEQFF. As DNA, the CDR3 is TGTGCCAGCAGCTTTCCGGGACTACACAATGAGCAGTTCTTC.

The chain recombines TRBV15 with TRBJ2-7; 8 bases agree with TRBD2. CDR1 and CDR2 from the germline V gene are LNHNV and YYDKDF (reference sequence). After removal of 3 bases from V and 0 bases from J, the junction contained 7 bases not matched to a gene. This CDR3 has 16 amino acids. The CDR3 coding sequence is TGTGCCACCAGCAGGAACCCGGGACTAGACTCCTACGAGCAGTACTTC. This codes for CATSRNPGLDSYEQYF.

This clonotype has a handful of counts. V gene TRBV28 combines with J gene TRBJ1-5, with TRBD1 as a possible D gene (6 bases). The CDR3 runs 18 residues. CDR1 MDHEN and CDR2 SYDVKM come from the germline V gene. The V end was cut by 5 bases, the J end by 2 bases, with 22 bases between. The CDR3 DNA is TGTGCCAGCAGTGGCCACGTGGGGGGCCGGGGGGGCAATCAGCCCCAGCATTTT. Translation gives CASSGHVGGRGGNQPQHF. The complete variable domain, with remaining parts taken from reference TRBV28 and TRBJ1-5, reads DVKVTQSSRYLVKRTGEKVFLECVQDMDHENMFWYRQDPGLGLRLIYFSYDVKMKEKGDIPEGYSVSREKKERFSLILESASTNQTSMYLCASSGHVGGRGGNQPQHFGDGTRLSIL.

This clonotype was recorded at least ten times. This sequence joins TRBV20-1 and TRBJ2-3; possibly TRBD2 for D (6 bases). This CDR3 contains 17 residues. Trimming took off 0 bases at V and 3 bases at J, with 19 bases between the two ends. In germline, CDR1 is DFQATT, CDR2 SNEGSKA (reference sequence). CDR3 nucleotide sequence: TGCAGTGCTAGAGACCTACTCTCCATGGAGGGAACAGATACGCAGTATTTT. Translated, it gives CSARDLLSMEGTDTQYF.

This clonotype came up a few times. The chain combines TRBV29-1 with TRBJ2-5; 11 positions match TRBD1. CDR3 length equals 14 residues. V was pared by 6 bases and J by 5 bases, with 8 bases of the junction left unmatched. From germline, CDR1 is SQVTM and CDR2 ANQGSEA. DNA for the CDR3: TGCAGCGTATGGACAGGGGGCATCCAGGAGACCCAGTACTTC. Residues: CSVWTGGIQETQYF.

A few counts support this clonotype. The chain couples TRBV29-1 to TRBJ2-7, with 7 bases matching TRBD1. The ends lost 4 bases at V and 0 bases at J; junction bases unmatched: 6. The CDR3 sequence is 14 residues long. CDR1 is SQVTM, CDR2 ANQGSEA, per germline. The CDR3 loop reads CSVGWTGPSYEQYF. CDR3 nucleotide sequence: TGCAGCGTTGGCTGGACAGGCCCCTCCTACGAGCAGTACTTC.

The chain employs TRBV7-2 and TRBJ2-1; TRBD2 might be the D (5 bases). The V end lost 8 bases, the J end lost 2 bases, and 19 bases lay between the germline ends. Germline CDR1 is SGHTA and CDR2 is FQGNSA. The CDR3 is made up of 16 amino acids. CDR3 residues: CASAIPRTLAYNEQFF. The DNA for the CDR3 is TGTGCCAGCGCAATACCGAGGACTCTAGCCTACAATGAGCAGTTCTTC.

This chain connects TRBV27 to TRBJ2-2; weak D call: TRBD2 (6 bases). The CDR3 sequence is 15 residues long. In germline, CDR1 is MNHEY, CDR2 SMNVEV (reference sequence). V was shortened by 1 base and J by 6 bases, with 12 bases between the two germline ends. CDR3 sequence: CASSLWTTGSGELFF. The CDR3 nucleotides read TGTGCCAGCAGTTTATGGACTACTGGGTCCGGGGAGCTGTTTTTT.

This clonotype was detected a few times. The rearrangement uses TRBV3-1 and TRBJ2-7; 10 bases are shared with TRBD1. Per the germline V gene, CDR1 is LGHDT and CDR2 is YNNKEL (reference sequence). This CDR3 region has 16 residues. The ends lost 4 bases at V and 3 bases at J; junction bases unmatched: 9. This CDR3 reads CASSRAGTGALYEQYF. DNA for the CDR3: TGTGCCAGCAGCCGAGCCGGGACAGGGGCTCTCTACGAGCAGTACTTC.